The entry below gives a single T cell receptor beta chain sequence along with its context. Its cognate antigen is unknown. Trimming removed 5 bases from V and 1 base from J, with 9 bases in between. The CDR3 sequence is 13 residues long. Germline CDR1 SGHAT, CDR2 FQNNGV. This sample is part of a study of shared clonotypes between healthy human individuals. General study findings and limits: With several donors compared, 4.5% to 6.5% of naive CD4 clonotypes were shared.

Some clones are missing from TCRdb's copy, which holds only in-frame ones; the method was immunoSEQ multiplex PCR. The sample has about 2.1 million clones, around 93% seen once. It was CD45RO-negative cells, positively selected for CCR7, that made up naive CD8 cells, with terminally differentiated effector memory CD45RA+ cells excluded. The sequence derives from a man between 18 and 29 years old in good health. Some clones in this sample may be carry-over from other donors' samples. Sequenced: naive CD8+ T cells from PBMCs. The chain links TRBV11-2 to TRBJ2-7; D perhaps matches TRBD1 (5 bases). The CDR3 region is CASSHRQSYEQYF. In nucleotides, the CDR3 is TGTGCCAGCAGCCACCGACAGTCCTACGAGCAGTACTTC.